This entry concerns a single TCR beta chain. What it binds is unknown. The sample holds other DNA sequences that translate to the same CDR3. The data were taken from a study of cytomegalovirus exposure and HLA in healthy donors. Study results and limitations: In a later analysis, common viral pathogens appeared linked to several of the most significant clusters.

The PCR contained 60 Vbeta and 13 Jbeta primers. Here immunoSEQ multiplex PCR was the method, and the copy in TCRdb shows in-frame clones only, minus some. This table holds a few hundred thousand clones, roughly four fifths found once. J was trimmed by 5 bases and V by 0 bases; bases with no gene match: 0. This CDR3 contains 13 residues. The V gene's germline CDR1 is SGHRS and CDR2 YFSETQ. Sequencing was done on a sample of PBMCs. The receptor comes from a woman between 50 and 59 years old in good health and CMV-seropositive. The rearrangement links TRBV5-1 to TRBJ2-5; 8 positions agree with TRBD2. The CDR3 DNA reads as TGCGCCAGCAGCTTGGGCGGGGGGGAGACCCAGTACTTC. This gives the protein CASSLGGGETQYF.